This T cell receptor (beta chain) was sequenced in a study of T-cell reconstitution after alpha-beta-depleted transplantation in children. Findings of the study overall: As was reported, about two months after transplant, alpha-beta T cells came from several hundred expanded graft clones. Surviving recipient T cells and thymic progenitors accounted for the high day-60 TCRbeta diversity observed in some patients. T-cell numbers and diversity one year post-transplant derived largely from freshly generated T cells.

Notes on this clonotype: Antigen specificity is unknown.

Unique molecular identifiers were used to barcode this TCRbeta library. TCRdb re-called the PCR reads through MiXCR, storing one row per CDR3 protein. Of about 600,000 distinct CDR3 sequences in the sample, around 13% were seen once. Germline V gives CDR1 SQVTM, CDR2 ANQGSEA. The CDR3 consists of 11 residues. Trimming at V came to 3 bases and at J to 12 bases, leaving 8 bases not matched to a gene. The clonotype comes from a male patient aged 10-17 years who had a stem cell transplant for acute myeloid leukemia, so the T cells may come from the graft donor. The material sequenced was PBMCs, mostly from graft donor cells, taken 360 days after TCRalphabeta/CD19-depleted stem cell transplant. This chain connects TRBV29-1 to TRBJ2-7, with 7 nucleotides matching TRBD1. This CDR3 reads CSVDRSTGPYF. The CDR3 DNA reads TGCAGCGTTGATCGTTCGACAGGGCCGTACTTC.